Following are 15 T cell receptor beta chains from one sample sequenced in a study of cytomegalovirus exposure and HLA in healthy donors. Researchers ran the PCR with 60 Vbeta and 13 Jbeta primers. Clones were read by immunoSEQ multiplex PCR, and TCRdb kept only the in-frame ones, dropping some. The sample shows about 100,000 clones, about 75% of them seen only once. Sequencing was done on a sample of PBMCs. The receptors originated from a man aged 40-55 years in good health and CMV-seropositive.

V usage is TRBV9 and J usage is TRBJ1-6, with D possibly being TRBD1 (6 bases). V was pared by 5 bases and J by 11 bases, with 20 bases between. Germline CDR1 is SGDLS and CDR2 is YYNGEE. The CDR3 sequence is 15 residues long. CDR3 sequence (DNA): TGTGCCAGCAGTCAAGGACAGACCCTAGGGGCACCCCTCCACTTT. Its protein is CASSQGQTLGAPLHF. The whole variable domain, filled in from reference TRBV9 and TRBJ1-6, reads DSGVTQTPKHLITATGQRVTLRCSPRSGDLSVYWYQQSLDQGLQFLIQYYNGEERAKGNILERFSAQQFPDLHSELNLSSLELGDSALYFCASSQGQTLGAPLHFGNGTRLTVT.

V is TRBV5-8 and J is TRBJ2-7; 11 nucleotides match TRBD2. The junction had 5 bases not matched to a gene; V was cut back by 0 bases and J by 3 bases. The CDR3 covers 16 residues. CDR1 SGHTS and CDR2 YDEGEE come from the germline V gene. CDR3 protein: CASSLVLAGGLYEQYF. In DNA, the CDR3 is TGTGCCAGCAGCTTGGTCCTAGCGGGGGGCCTCTACGAGCAGTACTTC. The full variable domain, completed using reference TRBV5-8 and TRBJ2-7, is EAGVTQSPTHLIKTRGQQATLRCSPISGHTSVYWYQQALGLGLQFLLWYDEGEERNRGNFPPRFSGRQFPNYSSELNVNALELEDSALYLCASSLVLAGGLYEQYFGPGTRLTVT.

The chain is built from TRBV2 and TRBJ2-5; maybe TRBD1 (6 bases). V was cut by 4 bases and J by 5 bases, with 17 bases left in between. Per the germline V gene, CDR1 is SNHLY and CDR2 is FYNNEI. This CDR3 is 15 amino acids long. Here the CDR3 DNA reads TGTGCCAGCAGTGGCCGGGACAAAGGGTCGGAGACCCAGTACTTC. Residues: CASSGRDKGSETQYF.

This rearrangement joins TRBV5-1 to TRBJ1-1, with TRBD1 as a possible D gene (5 bases). This CDR3 contains 16 residues. From germline, CDR1 is SGHRS and CDR2 YFSETQ. V lost 4 bases, J lost 0 bases, and 16 bases lay in between. The CDR3 DNA is TGCGCCAGCAGCCTAGACCCGGCAGGGATGAACACTGAAGCTTTCTTT. As protein: CASSLDPAGMNTEAFF.

V gene TRBV28 combines with J gene TRBJ1-4; D unresolved. V shed 3 bases and J shed 4 bases, with 9 bases lying between them. The germline gives CDR1 MDHEN, CDR2 SYDVKM. There are 14 residues in the CDR3. CDR3 in DNA: TGTGCCAGCAGTTTGGTCGCGTTTAATGAAAAACTGTTTTTT. This codes for CASSLVAFNEKLFF.

The CDR3, as DNA: TGTGCCAGCAGCGCCCCGGGGACAGCCTACGAGCAGTACTTC. Encoded protein: CASSAPGTAYEQYF. The V call is TRBV7-8, the J call TRBJ2-7, with 7 bases fitting TRBD1. With V trimmed by 5 bases and J by 2 bases, 6 bases remained unmatched. The CDR3 runs to 14 residues. The germline V gene has CDR1 SGHVS and CDR2 FQNEAQ. The whole variable domain, filled in from reference TRBV7-8 and TRBJ2-7, reads GAGVSQSPRYKVAKRGQDVALRCDPISGHVSLFWYQQALGQGPEFLTYFQNEAQLDKSGLPSDRFFAERPEGSVSTLKIQRTQQEDSAVYLCASSAPGTAYEQYFGPGTRLTVT.

The rearrangement links TRBV18 to TRBJ2-5; D remains ambiguous. With 3 bases removed from V and 0 bases from J, the gap between germline ends came to 2 bases. Germline CDR1 reads KGHSH; CDR2 reads LQKENI. The CDR3 consists of 12 residues. The CDR3 nucleotides are TGTGCCAGCTCACCTAACCAAGAGACCCAGTACTTC. Its protein is CASSPNQETQYF. Together with reference TRBV18 and TRBJ2-5, the CDR3 gives the full variable domain: NAGVMQNPRHLVRRRGQEARLRCSPMKGHSHVYWYRQLPEEGLKFMVYLQKENIIDESGMPKERFSAEFPKEGPSILRIQQVVRGDSAAYFCASSPNQETQYFGPGTRLLVL.

The rearrangement links TRBV9 to TRBJ2-1; TRBD2 matches 13 bases. With 0 bases clipped from V and 8 bases from J, the junction kept 5 bases outside the gene matches. The CDR3 runs 16 residues. Per germline, CDR1 SGDLS and CDR2 YYNGEE. The CDR3 nucleotides are TGTGCCAGCAGCGTAGGGGGGGGACTAGCGGGATATGAGCAGTTCTTC. Its translation is CASSVGGGLAGYEQFF.

The chain is built from TRBV7-9 and TRBJ2-7, with TRBD1 identical over 8 bases. After removal of 4 bases from V and 5 bases from J, the junction contained 10 bases not matched to a gene. Germline values: CDR1 SEHNR, CDR2 FQNEAQ (reference sequence). CDR3 length: 15 amino acids. CDR3 region: CASSSSGAGGHEQYF. The CDR3 region has the DNA TGTGCCAGCAGCTCCAGTGGTGCAGGGGGCCACGAGCAGTACTTC.

This chain joins TRBV2 and TRBJ1-1; 8 nucleotides agree with TRBD1. After removal of 6 bases from V and 7 bases from J, the junction contained 7 bases not matched to a gene. Germline V CDR1 and CDR2: SNHLY, FYNNEI. There are 13 residues in the CDR3. The CDR3 reads CASRGDRNLEAFF. CDR3 sequence (DNA): TGTGCCAGCAGGGGGGACAGGAACCTTGAAGCTTTCTTT.

J is TRBJ2-5 and V is TRBV7-2; 8 bases are a match to TRBD2. The J call may be incorrect, as the DNA end agrees better with TRBJ2-7. This CDR3 comprises 15 residues. The germline V gene has CDR1 SGHTA and CDR2 FQGNSA. CDR3 region: CASSLDTSGVYEQYF. The CDR3 DNA reads as TGTGCCAGCAGCTTAGATACTAGCGGAGTGTACGAGCAGTACTTC.

As to this clone: At the DNA level, this CDR3 is encoded by other sequences in the same sample as well. V gene TRBV6-6 combines with J gene TRBJ2-5; 7 bases line up with TRBD2. The CDR3 sequence is 14 residues long. V lost 6 bases, J lost 4 bases, and 8 bases stayed unmatched. Germline V lookup: CDR1 MNHNY, CDR2 SVGAGI (reference sequence). The CDR3 DNA reads as TGTGCCAGCAGCCGAGCGGGGCCCGGAGAGACCCAGTACTTC. Encoded protein: CASSRAGPGETQYF.

This clone has just one count. J is TRBJ2-5 and V is TRBV7-9, with D perhaps matching TRBD2 (5 bases). V was cut by 5 bases and J by 5 bases, with 15 bases left in between. The CDR3 consists of 14 residues. Germline V gene sequence: CDR1 SEHNR, CDR2 FQNEAQ (reference sequence). The CDR3 spells CASSAIGGAETQYF. For the CDR3, the DNA is TGTGCCAGCAGCGCCATCGGAGGCGCTGAGACCCAGTACTTC. Full variable domain (missing parts from reference TRBV7-9 and TRBJ2-5): DTGVSQNPRHKITKRGQNVTFRCDPISEHNRLYWYRQTLGQGPEFLTYFQNEAQLEKSRLLSDRFSAERPKGSFSTLEIQRTEQGDSAMYLCASSAIGGAETQYFGPGTRLLVL.

The chain recombines TRBV7-3 with TRBJ2-1; TRBD2 matches 12 bases. Germline-derived CDR1 and CDR2 are SGHTA and FQGTGA. Losses at the gene ends were 6 bases for V and 4 bases for J; bases not matched to a gene: 4. CDR3 length equals 15 residues. This CDR3 reads CASSLLAGGYNEQFF. In nucleotides, the CDR3 is TGTGCCAGCAGTTTACTAGCGGGGGGTTACAATGAGCAGTTCTTC.

The chain recombines TRBV5-1 with TRBJ2-3; 8 bases map to TRBD1. Germline lookup yields CDR1 SGHRS and CDR2 YFSETQ. The CDR3 has 15 amino acids. J gave up 1 base and V 3 bases, and 4 bases lay outside the gene matches. The CDR3 DNA is TGCGCCAGCAGCTCCGGACAGGGAGGCACAGATACGCAGTATTTT. Residues: CASSSGQGGTDTQYF.